Following are 13 T cell receptor beta chains from one sample sequenced in a study of T cell repertoires in cytomegalovirus infection. TCRdb re-called the reads with MiXCR, one entry per CDR3 protein. The sample yields 680,000 or so distinct CDR3 sequences, about 40% seen once. The sequenced material came from PBMCs. Receptors originate from a human donor in good health (CMV status not recorded). Some clones in this sample may be carry-over from other donors' samples.

This clonotype was seen only once. The chain recombines TRBV5-1 with TRBJ2-3, with TRBD2 identical over 13 bases. Trimming took 2 bases from V and 1 from J; bases not matched to a gene: 16. Germline values: CDR1 SGHRS, CDR2 YFSETQ. The CDR3 runs 21 residues. The CDR3: CASSLTQPGLAGSRGTDTQYF. CDR3 nucleotides: TGCGCCAGCAGCTTAACCCAACCGGGACTAGCGGGGTCTCGGGGCACAGATACGCAGTATTTT.

This chain uses TRBV28 with TRBJ2-7; tentatively, D is TRBD2 (5 bases). The CDR3 spans 14 residues. The germline gives CDR1 MDHEN, CDR2 SYDVKM. Trimming removed 3 bases at V and 2 bases at J, with 11 bases between. CDR3 sequence reads: CASSFPAEAYEQYF. CDR3 bases: TGTGCCAGCAGTTTCCCAGCGGAGGCCTACGAGCAGTACTTC.

This clonotype has just a few counts. This chain links TRBV28 with TRBJ2-5; D unresolved. The CDR3 is 13 residues long. V gave up 1 base and J gave up 0 bases, with 3 bases separating them. Germline V gene lookup returns CDR1 MDHEN and CDR2 SYDVKM. This chain's CDR3 is CASSLYNQETQYF. The DNA of the CDR3 is TGTGCCAGCAGTTTATACAACCAAGAGACCCAGTACTTC.

This clonotype was seen more than once but under ten times. V and J are TRBV12-3 or TRBV12-4 and TRBJ2-7; 8 bases fit TRBD1. V trimming: 6 bases; J trimming: 9 bases; junction bases outside the gene matches: 13. This CDR3 is 14 amino acids long. This CDR3 reads CASSYGTGTLGQYF. CDR3 sequence (DNA): TGTGCCAGCAGCTACGGGACAGGAACGCTGGGGCAGTACTTC.

This clonotype was observed at least ten times. The chain uses TRBV7-2 and TRBJ2-5; D unclear. The CDR3 has 13 residues. CDR1 and CDR2 (germline): SGHTA, FQGNSA. Deletions cut 6 bases from V and 2 bases from J, with 10 bases between. CDR3 in DNA: TGTGCCAGCAGGGGGTCCCTACAAGAGACCCAGTACTTC. It encodes CASRGSLQETQYF. The complete variable domain, with remaining parts taken from reference TRBV7-2 and TRBJ2-5, reads GAGVSQSPSNKVTEKGKDVELRCDPISGHTALYWYRQSLGQGLEFLIYFQGNSAPDKSGLPSDRFSAERTGGSVSTLTIQRTQQEDSAVYLCASRGSLQETQYFGPGTRLLVL.

The sample holds a few counts of this clonotype. The V gene is TRBV20-1, the J gene TRBJ2-2, with D tentatively TRBD1 or TRBD2 (5 bases each). Trimming took off 5 bases at V and 5 bases at J, with 9 bases between the two ends. Per the germline V gene, CDR1 is DFQATT and CDR2 is SNEGSKA (reference sequence). The CDR3 extends over 12 amino acids. CDR3 sequence (DNA): TGCAGTGCTTCGAGGGGAACCGGGGAGCTGTTTTTT. It yields the protein CSASRGTGELFF.

This clonotype has a single count. The rearrangement joins TRBV10-3 to TRBJ2-3; 10 bases align to TRBD2. CDR1 is ENHRY and CDR2 is SYGVKD in the germline V gene. Unmatched junction bases numbered 18, after V lost 3 bases and J lost 3 bases. CDR3 size: 20 residues. The CDR3 is CAISDFRTSGDPRFTDTQYF. The CDR3 coding sequence is TGTGCCATCAGTGATTTCCGAACTAGCGGGGATCCCCGGTTTACAGATACGCAGTATTTT.

The chain has TRBV6-2 or TRBV6-3 and TRBJ1-5, with a weak D call TRBD1 (6 bases). CDR1 MNHEY and CDR2 SVGEGT come from the germline V gene. CDR3 length: 14 residues. V lost 5 bases, J lost 6 bases, and 14 bases lay in between. The DNA of the CDR3 is TGTGCCAGCAGTCATGGGGGGCGCAGTCAGCCCCAGCATTTT. This encodes CASSHGGRSQPQHF.

This sequence joins TRBV28 and TRBJ1-1; D uncertain. The V end was cut by 6 bases, the J end by 3 bases, with 20 bases between. The CDR3 has 16 amino acids. Germline values: CDR1 MDHEN, CDR2 SYDVKM. For the CDR3, the DNA is TGTGCCAGCAGCCTGGCCGGGTCCTCGGGTTACACTGAAGCTTTCTTT. The encoded protein is CASSLAGSSGYTEAFF. Supplemented by reference TRBV28 and TRBJ1-1, the full variable domain reads DVKVTQSSRYLVKRTGEKVFLECVQDMDHENMFWYRQDPGLGLRLIYFSYDVKMKEKGDIPEGYSVSREKKERFSLILESASTNQTSMYLCASSLAGSSGYTEAFFGQGTRLTVV.

This clonotype was counted between two and nine times. The gene calls are TRBV7-2 and TRBJ2-3, with TRBD1 as a possible D gene (7 bases). Germline-derived CDR1 and CDR2 are SGHTA and FQGNSA. The CDR3 extends over 14 amino acids. V was trimmed by 5 bases and J by 4 bases, leaving 13 bases between them. As DNA, the CDR3 is TGTGCCAGCAGCGCAGGGGGGCGGCCAGATACGCAGTATTTT. This codes for CASSAGGRPDTQYF. Using reference TRBV7-2 and TRBJ2-3 for the parts outside the CDR3, the full variable domain is GAGVSQSPSNKVTEKGKDVELRCDPISGHTALYWYRQSLGQGLEFLIYFQGNSAPDKSGLPSDRFSAERTGGSVSTLTIQRTQQEDSAVYLCASSAGGRPDTQYFGPGTRLTVL.

This clonotype has just a few counts. This chain uses TRBV29-1 with TRBJ1-6; D call uncertain. Trimming took off 6 bases at V and 0 bases at J, with 9 bases between the two ends. From germline, CDR1 is SQVTM and CDR2 ANQGSEA. CDR3 length: 14 residues. The CDR3, as DNA: TGCAGCGTCGGAGGGAGCTCCTATAATTCACCCCTCCACTTT. Protein: CSVGGSSYNSPLHF.

This chain connects TRBV10-3 to TRBJ1-1; 9 positions match TRBD1. Trimming took 6 bases from V and 6 from J; bases not matched to a gene: 11. There are 15 residues in the CDR3. CDR1 is ENHRY and CDR2 is SYGVKD in the germline V gene. The CDR3 loop is CAISETGTGIAEAFF. In nucleotides, the CDR3 is TGTGCCATCAGCGAGACCGGGACAGGGATCGCTGAAGCTTTCTTT.

This chain links TRBV6-1 with TRBJ1-5; possible D gene TRBD1, 6 bases. There are 16 residues in the CDR3. V was clipped by 3 bases and J by 0 bases, with 12 bases between them. Germline V gene lookup returns CDR1 MNHNS and CDR2 SASEGT. CDR3 residues: CASSEWGPNSNQPQHF. The CDR3 coding sequence is TGTGCCAGCAGTGAGTGGGGGCCCAATAGCAATCAGCCCCAGCATTTT.